This T cell receptor (beta chain) came from a study of blood T cell repertoires in COVID-19. Study context: Sources were T cells, B-cell-depleted T cells, or PBMCs; the material itself was cDNA or gDNA.

Germline V lookup: CDR1 SNHLY, CDR2 FYNNEI. The trim removed 7 bases at V and 5 bases at J, leaving 8 bases unmatched. The CDR3 is made up of 14 amino acids. Some clones are missing from TCRdb's copy, which holds only in-frame ones; the method was immunoSEQ multiplex PCR. The sample carries roughly 130,000 clones, approximately 80% recorded once. The clonotype originates from a middle-aged man with active or convalescent COVID-19. Sequencing was done on a sample of peripheral blood. The chain uses TRBV2 and TRBJ2-5; TRBD1 agrees at 9 bases. In DNA form, the CDR3 reads TGTGCCAGCATCAAAACAGGGGGCAAGGAGACCCAGTACTTC. Encoded protein: CASIKTGGKETQYF. Full variable domain (remainder filled in from reference TRBV2 and TRBJ2-5): EPEVTQTPSHQVTQMGQEVILRCVPISNHLYFYWYRQILGQKVEFLVSFYNNEISEKSEIFDDQFSVERPDGSNFTLKIRSTKLEDSAMYFCASIKTGGKETQYFGPGTRLLVL.